Each of the 30 T cell receptor beta chains below was sequenced from the same sample in a study of cytomegalovirus exposure and HLA in healthy donors. The study ran its PCR with 60 Vbeta and 13 Jbeta primers. Profiling relied on immunoSEQ multiplex PCR, and the TCRdb table lists in-frame clones only, not all of them. The data contain 130,000 or so clones, around three quarters of them singletons. Sequenced input: PBMCs. The source is a man aged 25-45 years in good health and CMV-seronegative.

The V call is TRBV28, the J call TRBJ1-1; D is unclear. Looked up from germline, CDR1 is MDHEN and CDR2 is SYDVKM. Trimming cost V 8 bases and J 2 bases, with 9 bases left between them. The CDR3 is 12 amino acids. The CDR3 sequence: CASSRFNTEAFF. DNA of the CDR3: TGTGCCAGCTCGCGTTTTAACACTGAAGCTTTCTTT.

V gene TRBV13 combines with J gene TRBJ2-7, with TRBD1 matching over 7 bases. The junction had 3 bases not matched to a gene; V was cut back by 4 bases and J by 3 bases. The CDR3 loop spans 13 amino acids. Germline V gene lookup returns CDR1 PRHDT and CDR2 FYEKMQ (reference sequence). The CDR3 coding sequence is TGTGCCAGCAGCTCGGGACAGAGCTACGAGCAGTACTTC. This translates into CASSSGQSYEQYF.

The rearrangement joins TRBV5-1 to TRBJ1-6, with D tentatively TRBD1 (6 bases). The CDR3 is made up of 18 amino acids. Per the germline V gene, CDR1 is SGHRS and CDR2 is YFSETQ. Deletions cut 1 base from V and 0 bases from J, with 14 bases between. The CDR3 nucleotides read TGCGCCAGCAGCTTGTTCCACCGGGGGGCCTCCTATAATTCACCCCTCCACTTT. This encodes CASSLFHRGASYNSPLHF.

This clone was detected once. The chain combines TRBV10-1 with TRBJ2-1; a possible D gene is TRBD2 (6 bases). Germline CDR1 reads WNHNN; CDR2 reads SYGVQD (reference sequence). The CDR3 length is 15 residues. Trimming removed 4 bases from V and 7 bases from J, with 17 bases in between. The CDR3 coding sequence is TGCGCCAGCAGTGTCGGGAGCAGCTCGAAGAATGAGCAGTTCTTC. Its translation: CASSVGSSSKNEQFF.

The V call is TRBV7-9, the J call TRBJ1-4; a possible D gene is TRBD1 (5 bases). Germline lookup yields CDR1 SEHNR and CDR2 FQNEAQ (reference sequence). Trimming cost V 5 bases and J 0 bases, with 10 bases left between them. The CDR3 loop spans 15 amino acids. The CDR3 spells CASSPRQSTNEKLFF. In nucleotides, the CDR3 is TGTGCCAGCAGCCCGCGACAGTCAACTAATGAAAAACTGTTTTTT.

The J gene is TRBJ2-7, the V gene TRBV13, with D perhaps matching TRBD2 (5 bases). V lost 4 bases to trimming and J lost 3 bases, with 10 bases between them. The V gene's germline CDR1 is PRHDT and CDR2 FYEKMQ (reference sequence). The CDR3 is made up of 13 amino acids. In nucleotides, the CDR3 is TGTGCCAGCAGCTATAGCGCTGACTACGAGCAGTACTTC. This translates into CASSYSADYEQYF.

With regard to this clone: Different DNA sequences within this sample yield the same CDR3. The CDR3 sequence: CASSPGSSGANVLTF. In DNA, the CDR3 is TGTGCCAGCAGTCCTGGGAGCTCTGGGGCCAACGTCCTGACTTTC. The chain uses TRBV28 and TRBJ2-6; a possible D gene is TRBD2 (5 bases). Trimming shortened V by 5 bases and J by 0 bases, and 8 bases separated the two germline ends. The CDR3 runs 15 residues. Germline values: CDR1 MDHEN, CDR2 SYDVKM.

The V call is TRBV29-1, the J call TRBJ1-2, with D unclear. V shed 2 bases and J shed 2 bases, with 21 bases lying between them. Germline V gene data show CDR1 as SQVTM and CDR2 as ANQGSEA. CDR3 length: 17 residues. The CDR3 DNA follows: TGCAGCGTTGAACGAGACGGCGAGGCATCGAGGAACTATGGCTACACCTTC. Protein: CSVERDGEASRNYGYTF.

The V call is TRBV5-4, the J call TRBJ2-7, with 11 bases lining up with TRBD2. V gave up 2 bases and J gave up 4 bases; unmatched junction bases: 8. The CDR3 has 16 amino acids. From germline, CDR1 is SGHNT and CDR2 YYREEE (reference sequence). CDR3 nucleotide sequence: TGTGCCAGCAGCTTACCGGGACTAGCGGTTACTTACGAGCAGTACTTC. The encoded protein is CASSLPGLAVTYEQYF.

This clone came up once. The J gene is TRBJ1-1, the V gene TRBV18; D might be TRBD1 (5 bases). Trimming left V 4 bases short and J 3 bases short, with 15 bases between. This CDR3 has 15 amino acids. The germline V gene encodes CDR1 KGHSH and CDR2 LQKENI. The CDR3: CASSHYDRGDTEAFF. DNA of the CDR3: TGTGCCAGCTCACACTACGACCGGGGGGACACTGAAGCTTTCTTT.

The rearrangement uses TRBV5-5 and TRBJ2-7; possibly TRBD1 for D (6 bases). Trimming cost V 3 bases and J 5 bases, with 21 bases left between them. Germline lookup yields CDR1 SGHKS and CDR2 YYEKEE (reference sequence). This CDR3 has 16 amino acids. The CDR3 coding sequence is TGTGCCAGCAGCTCCTCCACTGACAGGAAAAGGCACGAGCAGTACTTC. Translated, it gives CASSSSTDRKRHEQYF. Full variable domain (rest looked up from reference TRBV5-5 and TRBJ2-7): DAGVTQSPTHLIKTRGQQVTLRCSPISGHKSVSWYQQVLGQGPQFIFQYYEKEERGRGNFPDRFSARQFPNYSSELNVNALLLGDSALYLCASSSSTDRKRHEQYFGPGTRLTVT.

This clone was counted a few times. The rearrangement uses TRBV9 and TRBJ1-2, with TRBD1 matching over 8 bases. Unmatched junction bases numbered 10, after V lost 4 bases and J lost 8 bases. The CDR3 totals 14 residues. In germline, CDR1 is SGDLS, CDR2 YYNGEE. The CDR3 nucleotides read TGTGCCAGCAGCCCTATGACAGGGGCTGAAGGCTACACCTTC. It specifies CASSPMTGAEGYTF.

This clone has a handful of counts. V usage is TRBV5-1 and J usage is TRBJ2-7, with a possible D match to TRBD2 (8 bases). The CDR3 totals 18 residues. Trimming took 7 bases from V and 6 from J, leaving 32 bases between them. CDR1 and CDR2 (germline): SGHRS, YFSETQ. CDR3 sequence reads: CASRGPGGRGGGGGEQYF. Written as DNA, the CDR3 is TGCGCCAGCCGGGGGCCGGGGGGGCGAGGGGGCGGAGGAGGCGAGCAGTACTTC.

The rearrangement joins TRBV11-3 to TRBJ2-3, with D possibly TRBD2 on 6 matching bases. The CDR3 covers 15 residues. The V gene's germline CDR1 is SGHNT and CDR2 YENEEA. With 1 base removed from V and 6 bases from J, the gap between germline ends came to 14 bases. The CDR3 DNA sequence: TGTGCCAGCAGCTTAGGTCGGGGGAGGCGGGATACGCAGTATTTT. Amino acid sequence: CASSLGRGRRDTQYF.

This clone was counted a few times. The genes are TRBV20-1 and TRBJ1-5; possibly TRBD1 for D (5 bases). This CDR3 comprises 11 residues. V lost 6 bases and J 9 bases, leaving 12 bases between the germline ends. Per the germline V gene, CDR1 is DFQATT and CDR2 is SNEGSKA (reference sequence). CDR3 residues: CSAGRGRPQHF. In DNA form, the CDR3 reads TGCAGTGCGGGGAGGGGCAGGCCCCAGCATTTT.

V is TRBV5-6 and J is TRBJ2-3; 9 bases are a match to TRBD2. V trimming: 5 bases; J trimming: 1 base; junction bases outside the gene matches: 8. CDR3 length: 16 residues. Germline V gene sequence: CDR1 SGHDT, CDR2 YYEEEE. CDR3 DNA sequence: TGTGCCAGCAGTCACCAACGGACTAGCGGCACAGATACGCAGTATTTT. Its protein is CASSHQRTSGTDTQYF.

The chain combines TRBV2 with TRBJ2-6; D possibly corresponds to TRBD1 (6 bases). CDR1 and CDR2 from the germline V gene are SNHLY and FYNNEI. V was trimmed by 11 bases and J by 0 bases, leaving 17 bases between them. The CDR3 has 16 residues. This chain's CDR3 is CAGNIQGHSGANVLTF. Written as DNA, the CDR3 is TGTGCCGGCAACATCCAGGGACACTCTGGGGCCAACGTCCTGACTTTC.

The CDR3 DNA is TGTGCCAGCAGGACTAGGGACAGGGGGAACACCGGGGAGCTGTTTTTT. Residues: CASRTRDRGNTGELFF. The chain uses TRBV27 and TRBJ2-2, with 10 bases identical to TRBD1. V lost 6 bases to trimming and J lost 1 base; unmatched junction nucleotides: 5. Germline-derived CDR1 and CDR2 are MNHEY and SMNVEV (reference sequence). The CDR3 covers 16 residues.

The chain is built from TRBV10-3 and TRBJ1-1; possibly TRBD1 for D (6 bases). With 2 bases removed from V and 1 base from J, the gap between germline ends came to 11 bases. This CDR3 has 15 residues. The germline V gene encodes CDR1 ENHRY and CDR2 SYGVKD. The CDR3 DNA follows: TGTGCCATCAGTGAGCAGGGGATTTCGAACACTGAAGCTTTCTTT. It translates to CAISEQGISNTEAFF.

This clone has more than one count but fewer than ten. CDR3 sequence: CASSLPRDRFAYEQYF. CDR3 DNA sequence: TGTGCCAGCAGTCTACCCCGGGACAGGTTTGCCTACGAGCAGTACTTC. This chain uses TRBV6-6 with TRBJ2-7, with TRBD1 matching 8 bases. This CDR3 has 16 amino acids. After removal of 5 bases from V and 2 bases from J, the junction contained 11 bases not matched to a gene. Germline CDR1 reads MNHNY; CDR2 reads SVGAGI (reference sequence).

V is TRBV6-1 and J is TRBJ1-4; 7 nucleotides agree with TRBD1. V shed 6 bases and J 2 bases; nucleotides not matched to a gene: 6. CDR1 and CDR2 (germline): MNHNS, SASEGT. The CDR3 covers 15 residues. CDR3 DNA: TGTGCCAGCAGCGTACTCAGGGGGACTAATGAAAAACTGTTTTTT. The encoded protein is CASSVLRGTNEKLFF.

V usage is TRBV25-1 and J usage is TRBJ2-5, with D perhaps TRBD2 (5 bases). V was pared by 5 bases and J by 5 bases, with 18 bases between. The germline CDR1 and CDR2 sequences are MGHDK and SYGVNS. The CDR3 sequence is 15 residues long. CDR3 protein: CASSPPSGFRETQYF. CDR3 nucleotide sequence: TGTGCCAGCAGTCCCCCGTCGGGGTTTCGGGAGACCCAGTACTTC.

The chain carries TRBV30 and TRBJ2-7; 7 bases are shared with TRBD1. CDR1 is GTSNPN and CDR2 is SVGIG in the germline V gene (reference sequence). J was trimmed by 0 bases and V by 4 bases; bases with no gene match: 6. The CDR3 contains 14 residues. The CDR3 DNA reads as TGTGCCTGGAAACAGACAGGGTTCTCCTACGAGCAGTACTTC. The encoded protein is CAWKQTGFSYEQYF.

The genes are TRBV6-5 and TRBJ2-1, with TRBD2 matching 10 bases. Trimming took 7 bases from V and 8 from J; bases not matched to a gene: 8. CDR1 and CDR2 from the germline V gene are MNHEY and SVGAGI. CDR3 length: 14 residues. The CDR3 DNA is TGTGCCAGCAAGACCGGGCTAGCGGGAGATGAGCAGTTCTTC. Translated, it gives CASKTGLAGDEQFF.

J is TRBJ2-6 and V is TRBV9; D remains unclear. The CDR3 extends over 20 amino acids. V lost 0 bases, J lost 0 bases, and 19 bases lay in between. Germline assignment: CDR1 SGDLS and CDR2 YYNGEE. CDR3 bases: TGTGCCAGCAGCGTAGATGCCCAGGTATATGGAAACTCTGGGGCCAACGTCCTGACTTTC. This encodes CASSVDAQVYGNSGANVLTF.

The chain employs TRBV29-1 and TRBJ2-7, with TRBD2 matching over 10 bases. Trimming removed 1 base from V and 6 bases from J; junction bases left unmatched: 3. In germline, CDR1 is SQVTM, CDR2 ANQGSEA. This CDR3 has 13 amino acids. CDR3: CSVEGLAGAEQYF. CDR3 bases: TGCAGCGTTGAAGGTCTAGCGGGAGCCGAGCAGTACTTC.

This chain uses TRBV9 with TRBJ2-7, with 9 bases matching TRBD2. CDR1 and CDR2 (germline): SGDLS, YYNGEE. After removal of 4 bases from V and 6 bases from J, the junction contained 5 bases not matched to a gene. The CDR3 runs 13 residues. The CDR3 spells CASSPGLAGEQYF. CDR3 coding DNA: TGTGCCAGCAGCCCGGGACTAGCTGGCGAGCAGTACTTC.

The CDR3 is CASRTQTGSVGYGYTF. The CDR3 bases are TGTGCCAGCAGAACACAGACAGGGAGTGTCGGCTATGGCTACACCTTC. The genes are TRBV7-9 and TRBJ1-2; 7 nucleotides line up with TRBD1. The germline gives CDR1 SEHNR, CDR2 FQNEAQ (reference sequence). The CDR3 runs to 16 residues. J gave up 4 bases and V 6 bases, and 14 bases lay outside the gene matches.

The chain recombines TRBV2 with TRBJ1-3; D gene unclear. The CDR3 runs to 16 residues. Per germline, CDR1 SNHLY and CDR2 FYNNEI. V was pared by 4 bases and J by 0 bases, with 13 bases between. The CDR3 region is CASSGGRPFSGNTIYF. The CDR3 nucleotides read TGTGCCAGCAGTGGCGGCCGCCCCTTCTCTGGAAACACCATATATTTT. The full variable domain, in which reference TRBV2 and TRBJ1-3 provide the parts outside the CDR3, is EPEVTQTPSHQVTQMGQEVILRCVPISNHLYFYWYRQILGQKVEFLVSFYNNEISEKSEIFDDQFSVERPDGSNFTLKIRSTKLEDSAMYFCASSGGRPFSGNTIYFGEGSWLTVV.

The V call is TRBV5-4, the J call TRBJ2-5; 11 positions match TRBD2. CDR1 is SGHNT, CDR2 YYREEE, per germline (reference sequence). This CDR3 contains 17 residues. With V trimmed by 0 bases and J by 4 bases, 8 bases remained unmatched. The CDR3 coding sequence is TGTGCCAGCAGCTTGGGTAGCGGGGGGGCGGTAGCAGAGACCCAGTACTTC. This codes for CASSLGSGGAVAETQYF.